Below, 8 T cell receptor beta chains from the same sample are listed, as sequenced in a study of type 1 regulatory T cells. TCRdb fed the reads into MiXCR, producing one record per CDR3 protein. Counted here are 80,000 to 100,000 distinct CDR3 sequences, 25% to 40% occurring once; the ten biggest clones make up less than 2.5%. Sample: CD4+ T cells, either the whole sample or a sorted fraction (not recorded which). All receptors come from a human donor in good health.

The chain links TRBV6-1 to TRBJ2-2, with D possibly TRBD1 on 5 matching bases. Germline V gene lookup returns CDR1 MNHNS and CDR2 SASEGT. CDR3 length equals 14 residues. The V gene lost 6 bases and the J gene lost 4 bases, with 12 bases spanning the gap. Written as DNA, the CDR3 is TGTGCCAGCAGGAACAGGTTCGGCACCGGGGAGCTGTTTTTT. Encoded protein: CASRNRFGTGELFF.

This rearrangement joins TRBV20-1 to TRBJ1-1, with D tentatively TRBD1 (5 bases). The CDR3 covers 15 residues. Trimming left V 2 bases short and J 0 bases short, with 13 bases between. Germline CDR1 is DFQATT and CDR2 is SNEGSKA (reference sequence). CDR3 nucleotides: TGCAGTGCTAGAAGGTACGCAGGGATGAACACTGAAGCTTTCTTT. Residues: CSARRYAGMNTEAFF.

This clonotype has a handful of counts. The chain links TRBV18 to TRBJ2-5, with D perhaps TRBD2 (5 bases). Germline loops: CDR1 KGHSH, CDR2 LQKENI. Trimming removed 1 base from V and 0 bases from J, with 9 bases in between. This CDR3 region has 15 residues. Here the CDR3 reads CASSPQAEYQETQYF. In DNA, the CDR3 is TGTGCCAGCTCACCACAAGCGGAGTACCAAGAGACCCAGTACTTC.

The chain uses TRBV7-2 and TRBJ1-5, with D perhaps TRBD1 (6 bases). This CDR3 comprises 13 residues. V lost 2 bases and J 5 bases, leaving 7 bases between the germline ends. Germline assignment: CDR1 SGHTA and CDR2 FQGNSA. CDR3 coding DNA: TGTGCCAGCAGCTTAAACAGGGATCAGCCCCAGCATTTT. Translation gives CASSLNRDQPQHF.

This clonotype has more than one count but fewer than ten. This chain links TRBV29-1 with TRBJ1-1; D remains ambiguous. V was shortened by 4 bases and J by 2 bases, with 8 bases between the two germline ends. The CDR3 consists of 12 residues. In germline, CDR1 is SQVTM, CDR2 ANQGSEA. The CDR3 protein is CSVGQANTEAFF. The CDR3 DNA reads as TGCAGCGTTGGCCAGGCAAACACTGAAGCTTTCTTT.

The CDR3 DNA reads as TGTGCCTGGAGTGTACTATCGCCCGGGGTTTCTGGAAACACCATATATTTT. This codes for CAWSVLSPGVSGNTIYF. The gene calls are TRBV30 and TRBJ1-3; D is undetermined. Trimming pared 0 bases from V and 1 base from J, leaving 16 bases between. The germline V gene encodes CDR1 GTSNPN and CDR2 SVGIG (reference sequence). The CDR3 covers 17 residues.

This clonotype was seen more than once but under ten times. This CDR3 reads CASSRLDTNQETQYF. CDR3 DNA: TGTGCCAGCAGCCGCCTCGACACAAACCAAGAGACCCAGTACTTC. The rearrangement links TRBV5-6 to TRBJ2-5; D unresolved. The CDR3 runs 15 residues. V lost 4 bases and J 0 bases, leaving 13 bases between the germline ends. Looked up from germline, CDR1 is SGHDT and CDR2 is YYEEEE.

This chain links TRBV3-1 with TRBJ1-2, with TRBD1 as a possible D gene (5 bases). This CDR3 has 15 amino acids. Per the germline V gene, CDR1 is LGHDT and CDR2 is YNNKEL (reference sequence). The V end was cut by 5 bases, the J end by 0 bases, with 13 bases between. The CDR3 DNA is TGTGCCAGCAGCATGGACACTCTAGCTAACTATGGCTACACCTTC. Protein product: CASSMDTLANYGYTF.